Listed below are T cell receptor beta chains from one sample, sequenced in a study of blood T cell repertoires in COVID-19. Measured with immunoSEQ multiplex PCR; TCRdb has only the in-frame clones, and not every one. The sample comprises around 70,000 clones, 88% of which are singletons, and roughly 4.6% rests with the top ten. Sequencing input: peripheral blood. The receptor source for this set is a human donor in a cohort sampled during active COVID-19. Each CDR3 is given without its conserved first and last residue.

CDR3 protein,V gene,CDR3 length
AWSADRGTGNSPLH,TRBV30,14
SASATSGRLGEQY,TRBV20-1,13
SVDPTGSRTQY,TRBV29-1,11
ASSYGLFNSPLH,TRBV6-7,12
ASSQGLAENTGELF,TRBV4-1,14
ASSLQGFLNSPLH,TRBV7-9,13
ATSDLTSTGVGELF,TRBV24-1,14
ASSPDRSDGYT,TRBV6-5,11
ASNTGTGLYNEQF,TRBV11-2,13
ASSQGPSGLAGENEQF,TRBV3-1/TRBV3-2,16
ASSQDPRTGSSGNTIY,TRBV4-2,16
ASSLTGLAMNTEAF,TRBV5-6,14
ASSQNLQGMDGEKLF,TRBV4-3,15
ASGPGQHGYT,TRBV10-1,10
ASSLPDRGGTGELF,TRBV7-9,14
ASSLGSGRTDTQY,TRBV11-3,13
ASSHHDRVGYGYT,TRBV27,13
ASSESASSSYEQY,TRBV10-2,13
ASNQGTSGNPGNEQF,TRBV19,15
ASSLDRDREETQY,TRBV5-4,13
ASSQEGLAGSYEQY,TRBV4-1,14
ASSPSRGTSYNEQF,TRBV7-8,14
ASSWAGAKNIQY,TRBV5-4,12
AWTGQGNYGYT,TRBV30,11
ASRPDRGQNEKLF,TRBV6-5,13
ASSRGGFNYGYT,TRBV3-1/TRBV3-2,12
ASSLWEGLYEQY,TRBV5-4,12
ASSLVQGGTQY,TRBV7-3,11
ASSVPAETGLSYEQY,TRBV2,15
ASSRLGEGEQF,TRBV6-5,11
ASSSASGGYYEQY,TRBV28,13
ASSMERGGFSYNEQF,TRBV4-3,15
ASSYRAGANTEAF,TRBV7-2,13
ASSLAGGGTGELF,TRBV5-1,13
ASSRRGQGYGEQY,TRBV11-1,13
ASSQDRGNQPQH,TRBV7-2,12
ASSQEIKTRGTDTQY,TRBV14,15
ASSLETGPSSYNEQF,TRBV5-4,15
ASSIASGTRTDTQY,TRBV19,14
ASSDGGAGDTQY,TRBV6-4,12
ASYRVDTEAF,TRBV11-2,10
ASSPGGWGTEAF,TRBV14,12
ASSESREEPQH,TRBV12-3/TRBV12-4,11
ASSYSNSGLASLGVPDTQY,TRBV6-2/TRBV6-3,19
ASSPKDSSYEQY,TRBV7-6,12
ASSPGQGDNQPQH,TRBV18,13
ASRDSLNEKLF,TRBV2,11
ASSQSGDQETQY,TRBV3-1/TRBV3-2,12
ASSISGITEAF,TRBV19,11
ASSRSPGQGYEQY,TRBV3-1/TRBV3-2,13
SVEGYGGNEQF,TRBV29-1,11
ASSLISRVGETQY,TRBV5-6,13
ASSLAGDGYEQY,TRBV5-1,12